This T cell receptor (beta chain) appears in the sequencing data of a study of OX40 agonist ivuxolimab in advanced cancers. Study-level information: Partial responses were achieved by three patients, of whom one had hepatocellular carcinoma and two had cutaneous melanoma.

The method was immunoSEQ multiplex PCR; TCRdb's version includes in-frame clones alone and lacks a portion of them. The repertoire holds approximately 60,000 clones, with almost 95% as singletons. Germline loops: CDR1 MNHNS, CDR2 SASEGT. CDR3 length equals 15 residues. V lost 4 bases and J lost 3, with 12 bases in between. The chain uses TRBV6-1 and TRBJ2-2; D may be TRBD1 (5 bases). Material: CD4+ or CD8+ T cells sorted from blood, obtained in a trial of the OX40 agonist ivuxolimab. This sequence was found in an adult with an advanced solid tumor such as melanoma, head and neck, liver or kidney cancer. CDR3 loop: CASSGPRVYTGELFF. The CDR3 DNA reads TGTGCCAGCAGTGGCCCCAGGGTGTACACCGGGGAGCTGTTTTTT.